The 15 T cell receptor beta chains given below trace back to one sample, sequenced in a study of cytomegalovirus exposure and HLA in healthy donors. In the PCR, 60 Vbeta and 13 Jbeta primers were used. Libraries were prepared by immunoSEQ multiplex PCR; TCRdb keeps only in-frame clonotypes and omits some of them. Here the sample spans about 200,000 clones, 80% to 90% being singletons. The sample comprised PBMCs. Source of these receptors: a man aged 25-45 years in good health and CMV-seronegative.

This clone was observed a handful of times. The rearrangement links TRBV6-4 to TRBJ2-3, with D possibly TRBD1 on 5 matching bases. CDR1 is MRHNA, CDR2 SNTAGT, per germline. The V end was cut by 1 base, the J end by 3 bases, with 11 bases between. This CDR3 is 15 amino acids long. CDR3: CASSDFSGSTDTQYF. As DNA, the CDR3 is TGTGCCAGCAGTGACTTTTCAGGGTCTACAGATACGCAGTATTTT.

The chain carries TRBV5-1 and TRBJ2-7; a weak D match, TRBD2 (6 bases). Trimming shortened V by 0 bases and J by 6 bases, and 16 bases separated the two germline ends. Germline-derived CDR1 and CDR2 are SGHRS and YFSETQ. CDR3 length: 15 residues. DNA for the CDR3: TGCGCCAGCAGCTTGGTTGGCGGGGCAAGGGTCGAGCAGTACTTC. This gives the protein CASSLVGGARVEQYF.

This chain uses TRBV15 with TRBJ1-6; D uncertain. Looked up from germline, CDR1 is LNHNV and CDR2 is YYDKDF (reference sequence). CDR3 size: 13 residues. Trimming left V 0 bases short and J 13 bases short, with 10 bases between. DNA of the CDR3: TGTGCCACCAGCAGAGATCTCACTTCGCCCCTCCACTTT. Its translation: CATSRDLTSPLHF.

This clone was seen a handful of times. The chain is built from TRBV5-1 and TRBJ2-7; TRBD1 agrees at 8 bases. Germline V gene sequence: CDR1 SGHRS, CDR2 YFSETQ. With V trimmed by 0 bases and J by 3 bases, 2 bases remained unmatched. This CDR3 is built from 14 residues. CDR3 DNA: TGCGCCAGCAGCTTGGAAGGACAGGGCTACGAGCAGTACTTC. Amino acid sequence: CASSLEGQGYEQYF.

In its sample, this clone was seen once. The chain employs TRBV11-3 and TRBJ2-2; 14 nucleotides agree with TRBD2. This CDR3 has 17 residues. Germline-derived CDR1 and CDR2 are SGHNT and YENEEA. The junction had 5 bases not matched to a gene; V was cut back by 4 bases and J by 4 bases. CDR3 protein: CASSSGLAGARTGELFF. The CDR3, as DNA: TGTGCCAGCAGCTCGGGACTAGCGGGGGCCCGCACCGGGGAGCTGTTTTTT.

The chain links TRBV18 to TRBJ2-1, with D possibly matching TRBD1 (6 bases). V lost 3 bases and J lost 0, with 12 bases in between. The CDR3 consists of 16 residues. Germline-derived CDR1 and CDR2 are KGHSH and LQKENI. The chain's CDR3 is CASSPRQGSSYNEQFF. The CDR3 bases are TGTGCCAGCTCACCGCGTCAGGGGAGCTCCTACAATGAGCAGTTCTTC. Combining the CDR3 with reference TRBV18 and TRBJ2-1 gives the whole variable domain NAGVMQNPRHLVRRRGQEARLRCSPMKGHSHVYWYRQLPEEGLKFMVYLQKENIIDESGMPKERFSAEFPKEGPSILRIQQVVRGDSAAYFCASSPRQGSSYNEQFFGPGTRLTVL.

The rearrangement joins TRBV5-1 to TRBJ1-2, with 7 bases matching TRBD1. This CDR3 region has 16 residues. Trimming cost V 4 bases and J 0 bases; bases outside gene matches: 9. Germline lookup yields CDR1 SGHRS and CDR2 YFSETQ. The CDR3: CASSPAPDRPNYGYTF. DNA for the CDR3: TGCGCCAGCAGCCCCGCCCCGGACAGGCCTAACTATGGCTACACCTTC.

The J gene is TRBJ2-5, the V gene TRBV6-6, with a weak D call TRBD2 (5 bases). Germline assignment: CDR1 MNHNY and CDR2 SVGAGI (reference sequence). The CDR3 is made up of 14 amino acids. V gave up 2 bases and J gave up 5 bases, with 12 bases separating them. CDR3 sequence reads: CASSYGGSLETQYF. CDR3 nucleotides: TGTGCCAGCAGTTACGGCGGGTCCTTGGAGACCCAGTACTTC.

V usage is TRBV14 and J usage is TRBJ2-3; D may be TRBD1 (6 bases). The V end lost 0 bases, the J end lost 4 bases, and 14 bases lay between the germline ends. The CDR3 loop spans 16 amino acids. CDR1 is SGHDN and CDR2 is FVKESK in the germline V gene. The CDR3 sequence: CASSQDLRGNSDTQYF. The CDR3 nucleotides read TGTGCCAGCAGCCAAGATCTAAGGGGGAACTCAGATACGCAGTATTTT.

The chain employs TRBV6-5 and TRBJ1-1; possible D gene TRBD1, 5 bases. The V gene's germline CDR1 is MNHEY and CDR2 SVGAGI. V shed 1 base and J shed 9 bases, with 21 bases lying between them. This CDR3 comprises 16 residues. DNA of the CDR3: TGTGCCAGCAGTTACTATGGGGCGGGAATAGGGGAAAAAGCTTTCTTT. Its translation is CASSYYGAGIGEKAFF.

This clone has a single count. The genes are TRBV9 and TRBJ2-5; 15 nucleotides agree with TRBD2. The ends lost 0 bases at V and 3 bases at J; junction bases unmatched: 6. The CDR3 is 18 residues long. Germline values: CDR1 SGDLS, CDR2 YYNGEE. The CDR3 bases are TGTGCCAGCAGCGTAGGCCCGAGGACTAGCGGGGGGGAAGAGACCCAGTACTTC. Its translation: CASSVGPRTSGGEETQYF.

The V call is TRBV6-5, the J call TRBJ2-2, with a possible D match to TRBD2 (6 bases). This CDR3 has 15 amino acids. Germline-derived CDR1 and CDR2 are MNHEY and SVGAGI. Trimming removed 4 bases at V and 0 bases at J, with 9 bases between. CDR3 in amino acids: CASSWRGPNTGELFF. CDR3 DNA: TGTGCCAGCAGTTGGCGGGGCCCGAACACCGGGGAGCTGTTTTTT.

The DNA of the CDR3 is TGTGCCAGCACCACGGGGACAGCTTATGGCTACACCTTC. Translating it yields CASTTGTAYGYTF. The J gene is TRBJ1-2, the V gene TRBV7-8; 7 bases fit TRBD1. V lost 7 bases to trimming and J lost 5 bases; unmatched junction nucleotides: 7. The CDR3 has 13 residues. The germline CDR1 and CDR2 sequences are SGHVS and FQNEAQ.

This clone has a handful of counts. Within the sample, other DNA sequences also encode this same CDR3. This chain uses TRBV2 with TRBJ1-1; unclear D gene. The length of the CDR3 is 14 residues. V lost 0 bases, J lost 4 bases, and 9 bases lay in between. Per germline, CDR1 SNHLY and CDR2 FYNNEI. CDR3 bases: TGTGCCAGCAGTGAAGCGTTGACTGGCACTGAAGCTTTCTTT. Protein: CASSEALTGTEAFF.

The rearrangement links TRBV7-8 to TRBJ1-1; 11 bases match TRBD1. Germline assignment: CDR1 SGHVS and CDR2 FQNEAQ. V gave up 5 bases and J gave up 0 bases; unmatched junction bases: 5. This CDR3 contains 16 residues. This CDR3 reads CASSRGTGGVNTEAFF. The CDR3 DNA sequence: TGTGCCAGCAGCCGGGGGACAGGGGGTGTGAACACTGAAGCTTTCTTT. Complete variable domain (other parts from reference TRBV7-8 and TRBJ1-1): GAGVSQSPRYKVAKRGQDVALRCDPISGHVSLFWYQQALGQGPEFLTYFQNEAQLDKSGLPSDRFFAERPEGSVSTLKIQRTQQEDSAVYLCASSRGTGGVNTEAFFGQGTRLTVV.